This is a list of T cell receptor beta chains from one sample in a study of blood T cell repertoires in COVID-19. The data were produced by immunoSEQ multiplex PCR, yet TCRdb's version contains in-frame clones alone and is incomplete. The sample has a few hundred thousand clones; approximately 80% are singletons. The sample taken for sequencing was peripheral blood. The receptors were sampled from a man aged 25-40 years who had recovered from COVID-19. CDR3s include the opening cysteine and the closing phenylalanine or tryptophan. Each record gives: V gene, D gene, J gene, clone size, CDR3 DNA, CDR3 protein. D genes are given only for firm matches. Clone size is shown for a subset of rows, as once, few, many or a class of expanded clone.

>TRBV9|.|TRBJ1-4|.
TGTGCCAGCAACCTACAGGGTGCAACTAATGAAAAACTGTTTTTT
CASNLQGATNEKLFF
>TRBV19|.|TRBJ1-5|.
TGTGCCAGTAATCGACAGGCAGATCAGCCCCAGCATTTT
CASNRQADQPQHF
>TRBV18|.|TRBJ2-3|.
TGTGCCAGCTCACTACTCGACAGGAAGAGCACAGATACGCAGTATTTT
CASSLLDRKSTDTQYF
>TRBV24-1|.|TRBJ1-2|.
TGTGCCACCAGTGATTATCAGCAGCGCGGCTACACCTTC
CATSDYQQRGYTF
>TRBV27|.|TRBJ1-2|.
TGTGCCAGCAGCCCACTCACACGCGCGACAGGTGAAAACTATGGCTACACCTTC
CASSPLTRATGENYGYTF
>TRBV2|.|TRBJ1-5|.
TGTGCCAGCAGTGAGTCGGGATATAGCAATCAGCCCCAGCATTTT
CASSESGYSNQPQHF
>TRBV2|TRBD2|TRBJ2-7|.
TGTGCCAGCAGTGGAAGGGGAGAGCGGGAATTGCGCTACGAGCAGTACTTC
CASSGRGERELRYEQYF
>TRBV6-6|TRBD1|TRBJ2-1|.
TGTGCCAGCAGTCCTTCAACTGTCTCCGGGACAGACTACAATGAGCAGTTCTTC
CASSPSTVSGTDYNEQFF
>TRBV6-6|TRBD1|TRBJ1-4|.
TGTGCCAGCGGGGGACAGGTACCCCTTTCGGAACTGTTTTTT
CASGGQVPLSELFF
>TRBV3-1/TRBV3-2|TRBD1|TRBJ1-6|.
TGTGCCAGCAGCCCCCGGCAGGGGGCGGATTCACCCCTCCACTTT
CASSPRQGADSPLHF
>TRBV3-1/TRBV3-2|.|TRBJ2-3|once
TGTGCCAGCAGCCAAGAAGAGACAGTGACAGATACGCAGTATTTT
CASSQEETVTDTQYF
>TRBV10-2|TRBD1|TRBJ1-6|.
TGCGCCAGCAGTGAACAGGGGGCTGCACCCCTCCACTTT
CASSEQGAAPLHF
>TRBV5-4|TRBD2|TRBJ2-1|.
TGTGCCAGCAGCCATAGCGGGGGGAACTCCTACAATGAGCAGTTCTTC
CASSHSGGNSYNEQFF
>TRBV6-6|.|TRBJ1-1|.
TGTGCCAGCAGACCCGTGGGGGGGCTACCTGAAGCTTTCTTT
CASRPVGGLPEAFF
>TRBV7-3|.|TRBJ1-1|once
TGTGCCAGCAGCCAACAAGGGGTACTCACTGAAGCTTTCTTT
CASSQQGVLTEAFF
>TRBV19|.|TRBJ1-4|few
TGTGCCAGTAGTAATTTCAGGGAAAAACTGTTTTTT
CASSNFREKLFF
>TRBV6-5|.|TRBJ2-5|.
TGTGCCAGCAGTAGGGTAACAGGGTCGGGGGAGACCCAGTACTTC
CASSRVTGSGETQYF
>TRBV7-8|.|TRBJ1-5|.
TGTGCCTCCCGCCCTCCCGGGACATTTCAGCCCCAGCATTTT
CASRPPGTFQPQHF
>TRBV6-2/TRBV6-3|.|TRBJ2-5|few
TGTGCCAGCAGCCCACGGGGGGCCCAAGAGACCCAGTACTTC
CASSPRGAQETQYF
>TRBV11-3|TRBD1|TRBJ2-2|.
TGTGCCAGCAGCTCCGGACAGGGCCTGCTGGGGGTCGGGGAGCTGTTTTTT
CASSSGQGLLGVGELFF
>TRBV5-1|.|TRBJ1-1|few
TGCGCCAGCAGCCGACCTCAGGGACTCCTAATGAACACTGAAGCTTTCTTT
CASSRPQGLLMNTEAFF
>TRBV5-1|TRBD1|TRBJ2-2|few
TGCGCCAGCAGCCCGGGACAGATCACGAACACCGGGGAGCTGTTTTTT
CASSPGQITNTGELFF
>TRBV28|TRBD2|TRBJ2-1|many
TGTGCCAGCAGGGGACTAGCGGGGGGGTATCTTATGGATGAGCAGTTCTTC
CASRGLAGGYLMDEQFF
>TRBV18|TRBD1|TRBJ2-6|.
TGTGCCAGCTCACCAACGACAGGGGGTTTCTTCTCTGGGGCCAACGTCCTGACTTTC
CASSPTTGGFFSGANVLTF
>TRBV6-5|.|TRBJ1-1|.
TGTGCCAGCAGTTCGCTAGACAGACTCACTGAAGCTTTCTTT
CASSSLDRLTEAFF
>TRBV6-5|.|TRBJ2-7|.
TGTGCCAGCAGCGACAGTCGAGGCTCCTACGAGCAGTACTTC
CASSDSRGSYEQYF
>TRBV5-1|.|TRBJ2-1|.
TGCGCCAGCAGGTTGGCTCTAGGAGCCCATGAGCAGTTCTTC
CASRLALGAHEQFF
>TRBV2|.|TRBJ2-3|few
TGTGCCATCTTAATCACAGATACGCAGTATTTT
CAILITDTQYF
>TRBV2|.|TRBJ1-5|.
TGTGCCAGCACTATCCGGGTCAGCAATCAGCCCCAGCATTTT
CASTIRVSNQPQHF
>TRBV14|.|TRBJ1-4|.
TGTGCCAGCAGCCAAGTTGCGCTTGTTAATGAAAAACTGTTTTTT
CASSQVALVNEKLFF
>TRBV6-5|TRBD1|TRBJ1-4|many
TGTGCCAGCAGCGGGACAGGGGAGAATGAAAAACTGTTTTTT
CASSGTGENEKLFF
>TRBV5-4|.|TRBJ1-6|.
TGTGCCAGCAGCTACTCAGGGTACGAGGTTTCACCCCTCCACTTT
CASSYSGYEVSPLHF
>TRBV9|TRBD2|TRBJ2-1|once
TGTGCCAGCAGCGTCGGGACTACCTACAATGAGCAGTTCTTC
CASSVGTTYNEQFF
>TRBV5-3|.|TRBJ2-2|few
TGTGCCAGAATCACAGTTTCGAACACCGGGGAGCTGTTTTTT
CARITVSNTGELFF
>TRBV6-1|.|TRBJ1-1|.
TGTGCCAGCAGTGAAAGGACCTTGAGGGCTGAAGCTTTCTTT
CASSERTLRAEAFF
>TRBV10-3|.|TRBJ1-6|once
TGTGCCATCAGTCAAGAGGGAACACCCCTCCACTTT
CAISQEGTPLHF
>TRBV11-2|TRBD1|TRBJ2-7|.
TGTGCCAGCAGCCTAATGTCCGGGACAGGGGTTGGGTCCTACGAGCAGTACTTC
CASSLMSGTGVGSYEQYF
>TRBV5-6|.|TRBJ1-2|.
TGTGCCAGCAGCCCTACACAGGAATATGGCTACACCTTC
CASSPTQEYGYTF
>TRBV7-2|TRBD1|TRBJ2-7|few
TGTGCCAGCAGCTTAGGACAGGGAGATTACCTCCTCTACGAGCAGTACTTC
CASSLGQGDYLLYEQYF
>TRBV2|.|TRBJ1-2|.
TGTGCCAGCAGTGAGCAACGGGGCTACACCTTC
CASSEQRGYTF
>TRBV2|.|TRBJ1-3|.
TGTGCCAGCAGCAACAGGGCTTCTGGAAACACCATATATTTT
CASSNRASGNTIYF